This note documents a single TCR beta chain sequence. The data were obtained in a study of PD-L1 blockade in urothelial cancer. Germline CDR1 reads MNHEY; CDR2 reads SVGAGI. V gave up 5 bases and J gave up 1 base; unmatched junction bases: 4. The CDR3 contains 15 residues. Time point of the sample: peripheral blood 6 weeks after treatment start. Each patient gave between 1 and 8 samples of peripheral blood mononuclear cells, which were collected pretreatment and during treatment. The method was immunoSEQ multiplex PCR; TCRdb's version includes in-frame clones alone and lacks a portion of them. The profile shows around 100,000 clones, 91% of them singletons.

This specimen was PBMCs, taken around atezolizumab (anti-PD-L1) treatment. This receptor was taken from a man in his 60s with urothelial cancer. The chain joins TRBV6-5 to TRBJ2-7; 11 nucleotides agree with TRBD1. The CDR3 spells CASSPGTGGSYEQYF. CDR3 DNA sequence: TGTGCCAGCAGTCCCGGGACAGGGGGTTCCTACGAGCAGTACTTC.